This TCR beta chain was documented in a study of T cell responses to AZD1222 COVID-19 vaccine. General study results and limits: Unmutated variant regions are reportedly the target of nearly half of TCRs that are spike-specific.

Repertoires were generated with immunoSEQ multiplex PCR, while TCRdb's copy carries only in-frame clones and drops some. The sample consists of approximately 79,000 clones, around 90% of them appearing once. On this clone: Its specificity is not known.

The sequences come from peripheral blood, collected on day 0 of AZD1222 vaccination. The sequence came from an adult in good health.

CDR3 bases: TGTGCCAGCAGCGCTACGGGCGCAACTAATGAAAAACTGTTTTTT. It translates to CASSATGATNEKLFF. V and J are TRBV11-2 and TRBJ1-4; D gene ambiguous. This CDR3 has 15 residues. CDR1 and CDR2 (germline): SGHAT, FQNNGV. V was trimmed by 5 bases and J by 0 bases, leaving 10 bases between them.